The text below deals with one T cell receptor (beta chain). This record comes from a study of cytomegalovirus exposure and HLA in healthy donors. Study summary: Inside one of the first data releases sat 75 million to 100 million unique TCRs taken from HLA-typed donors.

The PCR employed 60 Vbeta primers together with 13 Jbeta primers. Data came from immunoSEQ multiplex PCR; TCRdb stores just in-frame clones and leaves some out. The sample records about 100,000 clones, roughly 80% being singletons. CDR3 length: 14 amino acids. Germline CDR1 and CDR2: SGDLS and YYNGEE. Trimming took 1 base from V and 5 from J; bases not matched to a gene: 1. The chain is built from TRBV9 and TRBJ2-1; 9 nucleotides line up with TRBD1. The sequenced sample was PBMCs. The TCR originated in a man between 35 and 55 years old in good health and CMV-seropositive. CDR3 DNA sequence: TGTGCCAGCAGCGTAACAGGGGGCAACAATGAGCAGTTCTTC. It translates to CASSVTGGNNEQFF.